Following are 6 T cell receptor beta chains from one sample sequenced in a study of CD8 T cells in ankylosing spondylitis. One entry per CDR3 protein results from TCRdb running MiXCR on the 5' RACE reads. The sample contains 800,000 to 900,000 distinct CDR3 sequences, about 12% of which appear only once. General study findings and limits: Within ankylosing spondylitis blood, a TCR beta motif made up of under 10 highly homologous variants appeared to be characteristic.

No antigen has been identified for these receptors. Sequencing was carried out using blood, either unsorted or a sorted T cell fraction (not recorded which). These receptor sequences come from a male donor with ankylosing spondylitis.

DNA for the CDR3: TGCAGCGTTGTAGGGGAATATGGCTACACCTTC. This translates into CSVVGEYGYTF. The V call is TRBV29-1, the J call TRBJ1-2; perhaps TRBD1 as D (5 bases). The V and J ends lost 4 bases and 5 bases respectively, with 8 bases between them. The length of the CDR3 is 11 residues. Germline V lookup: CDR1 SQVTM, CDR2 ANQGSEA.

This sequence joins TRBV15 and TRBJ1-5; D uncertain. This CDR3 contains 12 residues. V lost 8 bases and J 2 bases, leaving 7 bases between the germline ends. From germline, CDR1 is LNHNV and CDR2 YYDKDF (reference sequence). In DNA, the CDR3 is TGTGCCACCCGGGCAGGCAATCAGCCCCAGCATTTT. It codes for CATRAGNQPQHF.

V is TRBV29-1 and J is TRBJ1-2; D unresolved. The germline V gene encodes CDR1 SQVTM and CDR2 ANQGSEA. The CDR3 loop spans 11 amino acids. The V gene lost 6 bases and the J gene lost 4 bases, with 9 bases spanning the gap. The CDR3 loop reads CSVKASYGYTF. CDR3 coding DNA: TGCAGCGTCAAGGCGTCCTATGGCTACACCTTC.

This clonotype was recorded a few times. The chain carries TRBV20-1 and TRBJ2-5, with 9 bases lining up with TRBD1. Trimming cost V 4 bases and J 5 bases; bases outside gene matches: 5. CDR3 size: 13 residues. Germline loops: CDR1 DFQATT, CDR2 SNEGSKA (reference sequence). The CDR3: CSAKTGGLETQYF. CDR3 coding DNA: TGCAGTGCTAAGACAGGGGGTCTGGAGACCCAGTACTTC.

This clonotype was picked up a small number of times. The gene calls are TRBV7-9 and TRBJ2-1; TRBD2 matches 7 bases. The CDR3 has 15 amino acids. Germline V gene sequence: CDR1 SEHNR, CDR2 FQNEAQ (reference sequence). The V and J ends lost 2 bases and 0 bases, in that order; junction bases with no gene match: 1. The CDR3 spells CASSLREASYNEQFF. The CDR3, as DNA: TGTGCCAGCAGCTTACGGGAGGCCTCCTACAATGAGCAGTTCTTC.

V is TRBV20-1 and J is TRBJ1-2; D not certain. V shed 3 bases and J shed 1 base, with 12 bases lying between them. CDR1 DFQATT and CDR2 SNEGSKA come from the germline V gene (reference sequence). The CDR3 consists of 14 residues. CDR3 residues: CSARLGSVNYGYTF. In DNA, the CDR3 is TGCAGTGCTAGGCTAGGTTCAGTTAACTATGGCTACACCTTC.